One sample yielded the 32 T cell receptor beta chains listed below, sequenced in a study of cytomegalovirus exposure and HLA in healthy donors (dated by TCRdb to about 2017). The method behind the library was the immunoSEQ multiplex PCR assay. A mixture of 60 forward primers for TCR Vbeta segments and 13 reverse primers for TCR Jbeta segments was used in the multiplex PCR. Not all clones reach the TCRdb copy of this immuneACCESS table, which keeps in-frame sequences only. Checked studies attribute under half of the gap to unresolved V genes and leave the rest unexplained. For this sample the table gives 100,000 to 150,000 clones, of which around 74% were detected only once. The ten largest clones take up about 4% of the sample. The specimen was PBMCs. The receptors stem from a woman between 50 and 59 years old in good health and CMV-seropositive.

The chain links TRBV5-5 to TRBJ1-1; tentatively, D is TRBD1 (6 bases). Germline V gives CDR1 SGHKS, CDR2 YYEKEE (reference sequence). With 1 base removed from V and 2 bases from J, the gap between germline ends came to 12 bases. The CDR3 runs 15 residues. CDR3 sequence (DNA): TGTGCCAGCAGCTTGACAGACAGGTCCAACACTGAAGCTTTCTTT. It specifies CASSLTDRSNTEAFF.

V is TRBV4-2 and J is TRBJ2-3, with 11 bases that match TRBD2. The CDR3 consists of 16 residues. J was trimmed by 7 bases and V by 1 base; bases with no gene match: 7. From germline, CDR1 is LGHNA and CDR2 YNFKEQ. The CDR3 coding sequence is TGTGCCAGCAGCCAAGTAGGTAGCGGGGGGGCGAATACGCAGTATTTT. It codes for CASSQVGSGGANTQYF.

The chain couples TRBV5-1 to TRBJ2-5; 9 bases line up with TRBD1. Trimming at V came to 4 bases and at J to 3 bases, leaving 10 bases not matched to a gene. CDR1 SGHRS and CDR2 YFSETQ come from the germline V gene. This CDR3 comprises 16 residues. CDR3 protein: CASSPGTGSSKETQYF. CDR3 bases: TGCGCCAGCAGCCCGGGGACAGGGAGCAGTAAAGAGACCCAGTACTTC.

J is TRBJ2-1 and V is TRBV2; the match to TRBD2 covers 9 bases. CDR3 length equals 13 residues. Germline CDR1 and CDR2: SNHLY and FYNNEI. The ends lost 11 bases at V and 4 bases at J; junction bases unmatched: 6. The chain's CDR3 is CAGERGDYNEQFF. Written as DNA, the CDR3 is TGTGCCGGTGAGCGGGGGGATTACAATGAGCAGTTCTTC.

This sequence joins TRBV18 and TRBJ2-1; 9 bases agree with TRBD2. From germline, CDR1 is KGHSH and CDR2 LQKENI. This CDR3 comprises 16 residues. Trimming took 0 bases from V and 7 from J; bases not matched to a gene: 7. The CDR3 region is CASSPPGSGGTNEQFF. Here the CDR3 DNA reads TGTGCCAGCTCACCACCGGGTAGCGGGGGAACTAATGAGCAGTTCTTC. The whole variable domain, filled in from reference TRBV18 and TRBJ2-1, reads NAGVMQNPRHLVRRRGQEARLRCSPMKGHSHVYWYRQLPEEGLKFMVYLQKENIIDESGMPKERFSAEFPKEGPSILRIQQVVRGDSAAYFCASSPPGSGGTNEQFFGPGTRLTVL.

As to this clone: At the DNA level, this CDR3 is encoded by other sequences in the same sample as well. The chain is built from TRBV28 and TRBJ1-1; TRBD1 is a possible D gene (6 bases). Trimming pared 8 bases from V and 3 bases from J, leaving 22 bases between. The CDR3 is made up of 16 amino acids. Germline values: CDR1 MDHEN, CDR2 SYDVKM. CDR3 coding DNA: TGTGCCAGCGGGACATACCCCCTGGGGGGGGACACTGAAGCTTTCTTT. Amino acid sequence: CASGTYPLGGDTEAFF.

This chain uses TRBV29-1 with TRBJ2-1, with D maybe TRBD2 (7 bases). V was trimmed by 6 bases and J by 8 bases, leaving 14 bases between them. CDR1 is SQVTM and CDR2 is ANQGSEA in the germline V gene. CDR3 size: 12 residues. CDR3 sequence reads: CSVKGGNDEQFF. CDR3 DNA: TGCAGCGTAAAGGGGGGGAACGATGAGCAGTTCTTC.

The rearrangement uses TRBV7-9 and TRBJ2-7, with 7 bases aligning to TRBD2. The CDR3 runs to 13 residues. Germline V gene lookup returns CDR1 SEHNR and CDR2 FQNEAQ (reference sequence). V lost 3 bases to trimming and J lost 6 bases; unmatched junction nucleotides: 5. CDR3 nucleotide sequence: TGTGCCAGCAGCTTTAGGGGAGGGTCCGAGCAGTACTTC. Translated: CASSFRGGSEQYF.

The chain joins TRBV23-1 to TRBJ1-6; no clear D gene. TRBV23-1 is placed among ORFs of uncertain function. Trimming shortened V by 6 bases and J by 0 bases, and 9 bases separated the two germline ends. This CDR3 has 15 residues. The DNA of the CDR3 is TGCGCCAGCAGACTCGTTATCTCCTATAATTCACCCCTCCACTTT. It encodes CASRLVISYNSPLHF.

In this sample, this clone turned up a few times. The gene calls are TRBV6-5 and TRBJ2-7; 7 bases are a match to TRBD2. Germline CDR1 MNHEY, CDR2 SVGAGI. V shed 2 bases and J 0 bases; nucleotides not matched to a gene: 7. This CDR3 region has 16 residues. CDR3: CASSYGRASSSYEQYF. The CDR3 region has the DNA TGTGCCAGCAGTTACGGGAGGGCCTCAAGCTCCTACGAGCAGTACTTC.

V gene TRBV5-4 combines with J gene TRBJ2-3; 9 bases align to TRBD2. The CDR3 has 15 amino acids. J lost 10 bases, V lost 1 base, and 10 bases had no gene match. Germline V gene sequence: CDR1 SGHNT, CDR2 YYREEE (reference sequence). Here the CDR3 reads CASSLPLAGPSSQYF. In DNA, the CDR3 is TGTGCCAGCAGCTTGCCGCTAGCGGGGCCTTCGTCGCAGTATTTT.

This clone was observed a single time. CDR3 sequence: CASIGSDSSEQFF. The CDR3, as DNA: TGTGCCAGCATCGGGAGCGACTCCAGTGAGCAGTTCTTC. This chain connects TRBV7-9 to TRBJ2-1; TRBD2 is a possible D gene (6 bases). Germline V gives CDR1 SEHNR, CDR2 FQNEAQ (reference sequence). Trimming left V 7 bases short and J 9 bases short, with 16 bases between. The CDR3 length is 13 residues.

The rearrangement links TRBV6-1 to TRBJ1-1; D may be TRBD1 (5 bases). The CDR3 extends over 15 amino acids. The germline V and J ends were trimmed by 5 bases and 1 base, with 14 bases remaining between them. Germline V gene lookup returns CDR1 MNHNS and CDR2 SASEGT. This CDR3 reads CASSTGGSGNTEAFF. In DNA form, the CDR3 reads TGTGCCAGCAGTACCGGGGGATCGGGGAACACTGAAGCTTTCTTT.

As to this clone: Germline is not matched at one junction end, which may reflect a read error. This specimen includes other DNA sequences encoding the same CDR3. This chain uses TRBV4-1 with TRBJ1-5; 8 bases match TRBD1. The germline V gene encodes CDR1 MGHRA and CDR2 YSYEKL. CDR3 length: 14 residues. The CDR3 region has the DNA TGCGCTAGCAGCCAAGTTGACAGGGGAAAGCCCCAGCATTTT. It encodes CASSQVDRGKPQHF.

The J gene is TRBJ1-4, the V gene TRBV7-9, with TRBD1 identical over 7 bases. V shed 5 bases, J shed 3 bases, and the junction held 6 bases outside the gene matches. CDR3 length equals 15 residues. Germline assignment: CDR1 SEHNR and CDR2 FQNEAQ (reference sequence). DNA of the CDR3: TGTGCCAGCAGCCCAGGGGGACCGGCTAATGAAAAACTGTTTTTT. It yields the protein CASSPGGPANEKLFF.

This clone was picked up a small number of times. The CDR3 nucleotides are TGTGCCAGCAGTGAAGCCCAACAGACACAAGAGACCCAGTACTTC. Amino acid sequence: CASSEAQQTQETQYF. V gene TRBV2 combines with J gene TRBJ2-5; unclear D gene. The V end lost 0 bases, the J end lost 2 bases, and 10 bases lay between the germline ends. The CDR3 loop spans 15 amino acids. Germline loops: CDR1 SNHLY, CDR2 FYNNEI. Together with reference TRBV2 and TRBJ2-5, the CDR3 gives the full variable domain: EPEVTQTPSHQVTQMGQEVILRCVPISNHLYFYWYRQILGQKVEFLVSFYNNEISEKSEIFDDQFSVERPDGSNFTLKIRSTKLEDSAMYFCASSEAQQTQETQYFGPGTRLLVL.

J is TRBJ2-1 and V is TRBV9, with 7 bases aligning to TRBD2. This CDR3 is 16 amino acids long. V lost 0 bases, J lost 9 bases, and 12 bases stayed unmatched. Germline assignment: CDR1 SGDLS and CDR2 YYNGEE. As DNA, the CDR3 is TGTGCCAGCAGCGTAGAACTTTTCGGGAGGCTCTCTGAGCAGTTCTTC. Translating gives CASSVELFGRLSEQFF. Combining the CDR3 with reference TRBV9 and TRBJ2-1 gives the whole variable domain DSGVTQTPKHLITATGQRVTLRCSPRSGDLSVYWYQQSLDQGLQFLIQYYNGEERAKGNILERFSAQQFPDLHSELNLSSLELGDSALYFCASSVELFGRLSEQFFGPGTRLTVL.

The chain has TRBV28 and TRBJ1-4; the D gene is possibly TRBD1 (6 bases). The CDR3 runs 14 residues. CDR1 and CDR2 (germline): MDHEN, SYDVKM. V lost 2 bases, J lost 8 bases, and 12 bases lay in between. The CDR3 nucleotides are TGTGCCAGCAGTTTAACAGGGCCTGGAGAAAAACTGTTTTTT. Translation gives CASSLTGPGEKLFF.

This clone occurred once. The V call is TRBV2, the J call TRBJ1-5, with TRBD1 matching over 7 bases. J was trimmed by 1 base and V by 4 bases; bases with no gene match: 22. The CDR3 covers 21 residues. Germline values: CDR1 SNHLY, CDR2 FYNNEI. The CDR3 protein is CASSVNLRESPDRLSNQPQHF. The CDR3, as DNA: TGTGCCAGCAGTGTCAATTTGAGGGAGAGCCCGGACAGGCTCAGCAATCAGCCCCAGCATTTT.

The genes are TRBV15 and TRBJ1-5; D gene ambiguous. Germline V gene sequence: CDR1 LNHNV, CDR2 YYDKDF (reference sequence). This CDR3 is 12 amino acids long. Trimming cost V 5 bases and J 3 bases, with 5 bases left between them. The DNA of the CDR3 is TGTGCCACCAGCCTACTCAATCAGCCCCAGCATTTT. It codes for CATSLLNQPQHF.

This sequence joins TRBV2 and TRBJ1-3; the D gene is possibly TRBD1 (5 bases). Between the trimmed V and J ends, which lost 5 bases and 0 bases, there was a span of 11 bases. Germline V gives CDR1 SNHLY, CDR2 FYNNEI. The CDR3 has 15 amino acids. Here the CDR3 DNA reads TGTGCCAGCAGTTTCAGGGCCCGCTCTGGAAACACCATATATTTT. Translating it yields CASSFRARSGNTIYF.

The chain carries TRBV7-3 and TRBJ2-3; 9 nucleotides agree with TRBD2. This CDR3 spans 14 amino acids. Trimming at V came to 6 bases and at J to 1 base, leaving 2 bases not matched to a gene. In germline, CDR1 is SGHTA, CDR2 FQGTGA. The CDR3 sequence is CASSGGGGTDTQYF. In nucleotides, the CDR3 is TGTGCCAGCAGTGGCGGGGGGGGCACAGATACGCAGTATTTT. The full variable domain, with the rest looked up from reference TRBV7-3 and TRBJ2-3, is GAGVSQTPSNKVTEKGKYVELRCDPISGHTALYWYRQSLGQGPEFLIYFQGTGAADDSGLPNDRFFAVRPEGSVSTLKIQRTERGDSAVYLCASSGGGGTDTQYFGPGTRLTVL.

V gene TRBV15 combines with J gene TRBJ2-1; 7 nucleotides agree with TRBD2. This CDR3 region has 16 residues. The germline gives CDR1 LNHNV, CDR2 YYDKDF (reference sequence). J was trimmed by 3 bases and V by 1 base; bases with no gene match: 6. The CDR3 protein is CATSRAGTTFYNEQFF. The CDR3 coding sequence is TGTGCCACCAGCAGAGCCGGGACTACTTTCTACAATGAGCAGTTCTTC.

The J gene is TRBJ1-6, the V gene TRBV12-5; D is uncertain. There are 16 residues in the CDR3. V shed 0 bases and J shed 9 bases, with 15 bases lying between them. Germline V CDR1 and CDR2: LGHNT, FRNRAP. CDR3 sequence (DNA): TGTGCTAGTGGTTTGGTAGCAGGCAGCGGAAGTTCACCCCTCCACTTT. As protein: CASGLVAGSGSSPLHF.

The chain combines TRBV7-8 with TRBJ1-2, with 9 bases lining up with TRBD1. The CDR3 sequence is 15 residues long. CDR1 SGHVS and CDR2 FQNEAQ come from the germline V gene. With 11 bases clipped from V and 1 base from J, the junction kept 11 bases outside the gene matches. The CDR3 region is CAARVDRGGNYGYTF. The CDR3 DNA reads as TGTGCCGCGAGAGTTGACAGGGGGGGTAACTATGGCTACACCTTC.

The table lists this clone with a count of one. V and J are TRBV2 and TRBJ2-7, with D possibly being TRBD1 (5 bases). The V gene's germline CDR1 is SNHLY and CDR2 FYNNEI. The length of the CDR3 is 16 residues. Trimming took 0 bases from V and 6 from J, leaving 18 bases between them. The CDR3 DNA reads TGTGCCAGCAGTGAAGCGCTTTCTGGTGGGGCGGTCGAGCAGTACTTC. This codes for CASSEALSGGAVEQYF.

V usage is TRBV6-1 and J usage is TRBJ1-1; 8 bases agree with TRBD1. Trimming took 6 bases from V and 8 from J; bases not matched to a gene: 8. Germline-derived CDR1 and CDR2 are MNHNS and SASEGT. The length of the CDR3 is 13 residues. CDR3 DNA: TGTGCCAGCAGGAACCAGGGGGCTTCGGAAGCTTTCTTT. Encoded protein: CASRNQGASEAFF.

The chain is built from TRBV5-1 and TRBJ2-2; D remains ambiguous. This CDR3 has 14 amino acids. CDR1 is SGHRS, CDR2 YFSETQ, per germline. Trimming removed 0 bases at V and 1 base at J, with 4 bases between. The DNA of the CDR3 is TGCGCCAGCAGCTTGGTTCGGAACACCGGGGAGCTGTTTTTT. Translating it yields CASSLVRNTGELFF. The full variable domain, rest sourced from reference TRBV5-1 and TRBJ2-2, is KAGVTQTPRYLIKTRGQQVTLSCSPISGHRSVSWYQQTPGQGLQFLFEYFSETQRNKGNFPGRFSGRQFSNSRSEMNVSTLELGDSALYLCASSLVRNTGELFFGEGSRLTVL.

V and J are TRBV5-6 and TRBJ2-2; D uncertain. Germline assignment: CDR1 SGHDT and CDR2 YYEEEE. The CDR3 has 15 amino acids. V was clipped by 4 bases and J by 0 bases, with 10 bases between them. CDR3 amino acids: CASSPGAANTGELFF. CDR3 nucleotide sequence: TGTGCCAGCAGCCCTGGAGCAGCGAACACCGGGGAGCTGTTTTTT.

The chain uses TRBV5-4 and TRBJ2-5; a possible D gene is TRBD1 (6 bases). The CDR3 spans 14 residues. CDR1 is SGHNT and CDR2 is YYREEE in the germline V gene (reference sequence). Deletions cut 5 bases from V and 1 base from J, with 12 bases between. The CDR3 loop reads CASSSQGTQETQYF. DNA of the CDR3: TGTGCCAGCAGTTCTCAGGGGACCCAAGAGACCCAGTACTTC.

The rearrangement uses TRBV2 and TRBJ2-2; D may be TRBD2 (6 bases). The V end lost 7 bases, the J end lost 4 bases, and 16 bases lay between the germline ends. Germline CDR1 and CDR2: SNHLY and FYNNEI. The CDR3 has 15 amino acids. The CDR3 nucleotides are TGTGCCAGCACGGCTAGCGCGCCTTCCACCGGGGAGCTGTTTTTT. Protein product: CASTASAPSTGELFF.

The J gene is TRBJ1-3, the V gene TRBV10-3, with D possibly matching TRBD1 (6 bases). Germline lookup yields CDR1 ENHRY and CDR2 SYGVKD. The CDR3 is 15 amino acids. V lost 6 bases and J 4 bases, leaving 16 bases between the germline ends. Written as DNA, the CDR3 is TGTGCCATCAGCCCCATTACAGGGTCCGGAAACACCATATATTTT. Translated, it gives CAISPITGSGNTIYF.